The rows below give T cell receptor beta chains drawn from one sample of a study of blood T cell repertoires in COVID-19. Sequencing used immunoSEQ multiplex PCR; TCRdb keeps in-frame clones, though not all of them. Among about 490,000 clones listed, 80% to 90% were seen once. The sample taken for sequencing was peripheral blood. Receptor source: a human donor in a cohort sampled during active COVID-19. The CDR3 runs from the conserved cysteine through the conserved F or W. A D gene is named only where the DNA matches it firmly. Only some rows state a clone size, as once, few, many or a class for expanded clones.

clone_size	d_call	j_call	v_call	cdr3_aa	cdr3_nt
NA	TRBD1	TRBJ2-1	TRBV7-3	CASSPIRTGDINEQFF	TGTGCCAGCAGCCCTATCCGGACAGGGGACATCAATGAGCAGTTCTTC
once	TRBD1	TRBJ2-7	TRBV7-9	CASGLPGQPFYEQYF	TGTGCCAGCGGTTTACCGGGACAGCCTTTCTACGAGCAGTACTTC
NA	NA	TRBJ2-5	TRBV11-2	CASSKEGEETQYF	TGTGCCAGCAGTAAGGAGGGAGAAGAGACCCAGTACTTC
NA	NA	TRBJ1-1	TRBV27	CASSLIGGRTEAFF	TGTGCCAGCAGTTTAATTGGGGGGAGAACTGAAGCTTTCTTT
NA	TRBD1	TRBJ1-6	TRBV6-4	CASRPGQGSYNSPLHF	TGTGCCAGCAGACCGGGACAGGGGTCCTATAATTCACCCCTCCACTTT
NA	NA	TRBJ1-1	TRBV27	CASSRGGVMNTEAFF	TGTGCCAGCAGTCGGGGGGGGGTCATGAACACTGAAGCTTTCTTT
NA	NA	TRBJ1-1	TRBV28	CASSFGGAPGNTEAFF	TGTGCCAGCAGTTTTGGGGGGGCGCCGGGGAACACTGAAGCTTTCTTT
NA	NA	TRBJ1-2	TRBV7-8	CASSSLYGASVLDYGYTF	TGTGCCAGCAGCTCCCTGTACGGGGCTAGCGTCTTGGACTATGGCTACACCTTC
NA	TRBD1	TRBJ2-2	TRBV19	CASLTGALNTGELFF	TGTGCCTCCTTGACAGGGGCCCTGAACACCGGGGAGCTGTTTTTT
NA	NA	TRBJ2-1	TRBV13	CASSLVGGAAGNEQFF	TGTGCCAGCAGCTTAGTGGGGGGGGCAGCTGGCAATGAGCAGTTCTTC
NA	TRBD2	TRBJ2-3	TRBV5-1	CASSSGTSGGATDTQYF	TGCGCCAGCAGCAGCGGGACTAGCGGAGGGGCTACAGATACGCAGTATTTT
NA	TRBD1	TRBJ2-5	TRBV9	CASSASDRGWETQYF	TGTGCCAGCAGCGCGTCAGACAGGGGGTGGGAGACCCAGTACTTC
NA	TRBD1	TRBJ2-2	TRBV9	CASSVEGSGQRTGELFF	TGTGCCAGCAGCGTAGAAGGGTCGGGACAGAGGACCGGGGAGCTGTTTTTT
NA	NA	TRBJ1-2	TRBV4-3	CASSHTQGSYGYTF	TGCGCCAGCAGCCACACTCAGGGTTCCTATGGCTACACCTTC
NA	NA	TRBJ2-1	TRBV4-1	CASSLLGDEQFF	TGCGCCAGCAGCCTCCTAGGCGATGAGCAGTTCTTC
once	NA	TRBJ2-1	TRBV7-7	CASSLKIADYNEQFF	TGTGCTAGCAGCTTAAAAATAGCAGACTACAATGAGCAGTTCTTC
NA	NA	TRBJ2-7	TRBV6-5	CASSYGRGYEQYF	TGTGCCAGCAGTTACGGGCGGGGCTACGAGCAGTACTTC
NA	NA	TRBJ2-2	TRBV27	CASSLNANTGELFF	TGTGCCAGTAGCCTCAACGCGAACACCGGGGAGCTGTTTTTT
few	NA	TRBJ1-2	TRBV28	CASTSPSWRGYTF	TGTGCCAGCACCAGCCCCAGTTGGAGGGGCTACACCTTC
NA	NA	TRBJ2-7	TRBV9	CASSVRGNSYEQYF	TGTGCCAGCAGCGTTAGGGGGAACTCCTACGAGCAGTACTTC
NA	NA	TRBJ1-2	TRBV5-1	CASSPTAGSPNYGYTF	TGCGCCAGCAGCCCAACCGCAGGGTCACCTAACTATGGCTACACCTTC
NA	TRBD2	TRBJ2-2	TRBV30	CAGGLAGVLTGELFF	TGTGCCGGGGGACTAGCGGGAGTACTTACCGGGGAGCTGTTTTTT
NA	TRBD2	TRBJ2-1	TRBV6-5	CASVKSGSPNEQFF	TGTGCCAGCGTGAAGAGCGGGAGTCCCAATGAGCAGTTCTTC
NA	TRBD1	TRBJ1-2	TRBV11-2	CASSLDRDNGYTF	TGTGCCAGCAGCTTGGACAGGGACAACGGCTACACCTTC
NA	TRBD2	TRBJ2-2	TRBV5-1	CASSPRTSTRTGELFF	TGCGCCAGCAGCCCGCGGACTAGTACACGCACCGGGGAGCTGTTTTTT
NA	NA	TRBJ1-3	TRBV30	CAWSPGGNTIYF	TGTGCCTGGAGTCCGGGGGGAAACACCATATATTTT